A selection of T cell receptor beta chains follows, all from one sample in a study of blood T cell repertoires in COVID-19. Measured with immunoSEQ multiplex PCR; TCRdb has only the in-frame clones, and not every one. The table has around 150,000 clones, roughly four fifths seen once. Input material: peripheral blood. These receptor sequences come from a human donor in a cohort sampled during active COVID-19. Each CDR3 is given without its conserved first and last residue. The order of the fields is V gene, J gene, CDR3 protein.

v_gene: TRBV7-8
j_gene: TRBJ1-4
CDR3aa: ASTLGAATNEKLF

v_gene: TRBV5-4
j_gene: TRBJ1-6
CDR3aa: ASSLGKGVNSPLH

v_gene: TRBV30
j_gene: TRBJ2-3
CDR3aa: AWGRGDQGADTQY

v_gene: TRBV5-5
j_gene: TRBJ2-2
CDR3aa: ASRRTGEVGELF

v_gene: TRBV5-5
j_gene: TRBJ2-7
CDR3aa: ASSLGTGGSEQY

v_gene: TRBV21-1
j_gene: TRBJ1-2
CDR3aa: ASKRTGRGP

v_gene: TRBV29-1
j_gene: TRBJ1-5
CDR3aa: SVEGGAGDSNQPQH

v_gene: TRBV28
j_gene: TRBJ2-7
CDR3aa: ASSLQGIAGEQY

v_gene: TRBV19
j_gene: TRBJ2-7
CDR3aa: ASSAPTGLSYEQY

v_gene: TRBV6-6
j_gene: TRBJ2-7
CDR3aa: ASSWQVSYEQY

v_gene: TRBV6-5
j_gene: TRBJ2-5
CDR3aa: ASSPDRVQWTQY

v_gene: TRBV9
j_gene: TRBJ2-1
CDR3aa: ASSVDGLRDLF

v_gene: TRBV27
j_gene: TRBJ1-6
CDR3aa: ASSFLADNSPLH

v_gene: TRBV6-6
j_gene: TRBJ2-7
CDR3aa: ASSRLYEQY

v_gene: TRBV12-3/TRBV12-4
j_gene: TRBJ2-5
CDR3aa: ASSFVQQETQY

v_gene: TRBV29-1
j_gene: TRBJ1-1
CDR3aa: SALERRATEAF

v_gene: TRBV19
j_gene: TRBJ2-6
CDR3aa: ASSTLPTSLWANVLT

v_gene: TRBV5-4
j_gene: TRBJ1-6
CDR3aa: ASSLWTAGPGSPLH

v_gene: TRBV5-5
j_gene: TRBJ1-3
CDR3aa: ASSLTGDAGNTIY

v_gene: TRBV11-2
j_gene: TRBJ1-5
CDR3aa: ASSFSGAGQPQH

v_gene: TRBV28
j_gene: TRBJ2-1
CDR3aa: ASSSPRTVGEQF

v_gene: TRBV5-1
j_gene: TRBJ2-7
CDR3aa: ASSLGGAETYEQY

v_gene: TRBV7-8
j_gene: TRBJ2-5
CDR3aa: AGQGSQETQY

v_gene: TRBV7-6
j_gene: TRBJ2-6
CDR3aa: ASSYSPGGGRAGANVLT

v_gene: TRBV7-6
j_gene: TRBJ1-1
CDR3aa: ASSSGTNTEAF

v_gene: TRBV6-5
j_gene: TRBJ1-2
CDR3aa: ASIRDRGSYT

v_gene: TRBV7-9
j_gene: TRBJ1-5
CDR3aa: ASSFDPGQGAGQPQH

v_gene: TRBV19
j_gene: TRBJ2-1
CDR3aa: ASSISGSGYNEQF

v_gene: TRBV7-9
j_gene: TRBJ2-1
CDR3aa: ASSLVSGGGGSEQF

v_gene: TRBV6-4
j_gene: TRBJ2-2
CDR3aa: ASSELQGGGELF

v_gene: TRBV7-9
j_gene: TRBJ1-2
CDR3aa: ASSTIQGVANYGYT

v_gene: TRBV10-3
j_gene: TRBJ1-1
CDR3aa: AAKGQGSTEAF

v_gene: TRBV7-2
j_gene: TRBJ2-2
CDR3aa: ASSLIKGHGELF

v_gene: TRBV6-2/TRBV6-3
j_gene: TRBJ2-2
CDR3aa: ASSYRKGGTGELF

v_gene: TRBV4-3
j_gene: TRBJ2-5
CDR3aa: ASSQATTSGGARSSLETQY

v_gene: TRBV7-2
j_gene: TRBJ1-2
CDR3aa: ASSFQGARGGYT

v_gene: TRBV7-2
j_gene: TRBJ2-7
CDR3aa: ASSPSGSFEYEQY

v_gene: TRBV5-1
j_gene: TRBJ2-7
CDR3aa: ASSLDVSASGSYEQY

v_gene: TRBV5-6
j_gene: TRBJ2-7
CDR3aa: ASSLDFREGYEQY

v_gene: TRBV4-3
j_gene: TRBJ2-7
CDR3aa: ASSQGLATYEQY

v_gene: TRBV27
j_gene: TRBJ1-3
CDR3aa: ASGLLRTVKTYSGNTIY